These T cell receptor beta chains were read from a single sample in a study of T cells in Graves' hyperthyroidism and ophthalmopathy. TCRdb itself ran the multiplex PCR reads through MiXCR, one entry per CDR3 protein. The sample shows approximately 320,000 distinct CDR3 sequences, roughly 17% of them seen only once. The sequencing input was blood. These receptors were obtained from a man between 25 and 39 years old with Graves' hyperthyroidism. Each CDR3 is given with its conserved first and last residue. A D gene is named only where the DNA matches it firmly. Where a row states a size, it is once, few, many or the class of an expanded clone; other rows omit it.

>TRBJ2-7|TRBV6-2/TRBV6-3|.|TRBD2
CASVSQWTSGNHEQYF
TGTGCCAGCGTAAGCCAATGGACTAGCGGGAACCACGAGCAGTACTTC
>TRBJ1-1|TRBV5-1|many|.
CASSLYGSANTEAFF
TGCGCCAGCAGCTTGTACGGTTCGGCGAACACTGAAGCTTTCTTT
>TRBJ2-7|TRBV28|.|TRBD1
CASSTPGTGGRGSPYEQYF
TGTGCCAGCAGTACGCCCGGGACAGGGGGCCGGGGCTCACCCTACGAGCAGTACTTC
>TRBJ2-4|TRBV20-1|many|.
CSASRVELAKNIQYF
TGCAGTGCTAGTCGTGTCGAGTTAGCCAAAAACATTCAGTACTTC
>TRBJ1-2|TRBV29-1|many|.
CSVAGGYGYTF
TGCAGCGTTGCGGGGGGCTATGGCTACACCTTC
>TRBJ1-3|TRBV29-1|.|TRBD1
CSVALKGQDHPGNTIYF
TGCAGCGTTGCTCTAAAGGGACAGGACCATCCAGGAAACACCATATATTTT
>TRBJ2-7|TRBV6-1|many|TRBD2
CASSEGVGAGGSYEQYF
TGTGCCAGCAGTGAAGGAGTTGGAGCGGGAGGGTCCTACGAGCAGTACTTC
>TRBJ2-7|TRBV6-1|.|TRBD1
CASIRTGSYEQYF
TGTGCCAGCATCCGGACAGGCTCCTACGAGCAGTACTTC
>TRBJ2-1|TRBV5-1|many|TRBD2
CASSLGTSDYNEQFF
TGCGCCAGCAGCTTGGGGACTAGCGACTACAATGAGCAGTTCTTC
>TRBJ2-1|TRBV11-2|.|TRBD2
CASSLVPEAGANEQFF
TGTGCCAGCAGCTTAGTGCCGGAAGCGGGAGCCAATGAGCAGTTCTTC
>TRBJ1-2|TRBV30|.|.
CAWSATRGDSYTF
TGTGCCTGGAGTGCAACAAGAGGGGACAGCTACACCTTC
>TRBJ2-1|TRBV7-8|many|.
CASTLGASSYNEQFF
TGTGCCAGCACTCTGGGGGCCAGCTCCTACAATGAGCAGTTCTTC
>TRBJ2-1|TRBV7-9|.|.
CASSSNAPFNEQFF
TGTGCCAGCAGCTCGAATGCTCCCTTCAATGAGCAGTTCTTC
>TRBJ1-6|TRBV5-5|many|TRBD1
CASSVGQGGNSPLHF
TGTGCCAGCAGTGTGGGACAGGGCGGTAATTCACCCCTCCACTTT
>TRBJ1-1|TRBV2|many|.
CASSERWRTEAFF
TGTGCCAGCAGTGAACGATGGAGGACTGAAGCTTTCTTT
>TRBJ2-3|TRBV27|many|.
CASSLGTTDTQYF
TGTGCCAGCAGTCTAGGGACCACAGATACGCAGTATTTT
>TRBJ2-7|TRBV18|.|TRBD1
CASSRETGTVGEQYF
TGTGCCAGCTCACGAGAGACAGGGACGGTAGGCGAGCAGTACTTC
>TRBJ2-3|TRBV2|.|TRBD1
CASSGYRGPRDTQYF
TGTGCCAGCAGTGGGTACAGGGGGCCGAGGGATACGCAGTATTTT
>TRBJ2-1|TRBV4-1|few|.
CASSQGRPSSEQFF
TGCGCCAGCAGCCAGGGGAGGCCTTCGAGTGAGCAGTTCTTC
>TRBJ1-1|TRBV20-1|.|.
CSARIFRASGEAFF
TGCAGTGCTAGAATTTTCCGGGCCTCAGGTGAAGCTTTCTTT
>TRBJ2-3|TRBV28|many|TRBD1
CASSSTGEGVLTDTQYF
TGTGCCAGCAGTTCCACAGGGGAAGGGGTTTTGACAGATACGCAGTATTTT
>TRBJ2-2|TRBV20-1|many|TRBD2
CSARDWLAGINTGELFF
TGCAGTGCTAGAGATTGGCTAGCGGGAATTAACACCGGGGAGCTGTTTTTT
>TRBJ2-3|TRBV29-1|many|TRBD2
CSVDSGLAGSSDTQYF
TGCAGCGTTGATTCCGGACTAGCGGGATCGTCAGATACGCAGTATTTT
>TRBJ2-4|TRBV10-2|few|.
CASSGQNIQYF
TGCGCCAGTTCAGGGCAAAACATTCAGTACTTC
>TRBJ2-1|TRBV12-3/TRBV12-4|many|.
CASSLSGRNEQFF
TGTGCCAGCAGTTTGTCCGGGAGAAATGAGCAGTTCTTC
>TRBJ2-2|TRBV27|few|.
CASRVLSGSGELFF
TGTGCCAGCAGAGTCTTATCAGGGTCCGGGGAGCTGTTTTTT
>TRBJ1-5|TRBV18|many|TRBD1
CASSPGSGGEQPQHF
TGTGCCAGCTCACCTGGGTCAGGGGGAGAACAGCCCCAGCATTTT
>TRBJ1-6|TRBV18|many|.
CASSPSSSPLHF
TGTGCCAGCTCACCGTCGAGCTCACCCCTCCACTTT
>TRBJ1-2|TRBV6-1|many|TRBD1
CATERRRDSEGATYGYTF
TGTGCCACCGAAAGGAGGCGGGACAGTGAAGGAGCGACCTATGGCTACACCTTC
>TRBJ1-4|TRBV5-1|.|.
CASSLEPSNYEKLFF
TGCGCCAGCAGCTTGGAGCCCAGCAACTATGAAAAACTGTTTTTT
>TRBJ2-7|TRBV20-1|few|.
CSARKASYEQYF
TGCAGTGCTAGAAAGGCCTCCTACGAGCAGTACTTC
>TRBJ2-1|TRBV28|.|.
CASSLSSRGAVFSYNEQFF
TGTGCCAGCAGTTTATCCTCCCGGGGAGCGGTATTCTCCTACAATGAGCAGTTCTTC
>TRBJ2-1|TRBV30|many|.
CAWEGPAGNEQFF
TGTGCCTGGGAGGGGCCGGCGGGCAATGAGCAGTTCTTC
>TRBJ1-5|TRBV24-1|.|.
CATNAGGYNQPQRF
TGTGCCACCAATGCGGGGGGTTATAATCAGCCCCAGCGTTTT
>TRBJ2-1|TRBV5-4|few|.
CASSHTRGMGNEQFF
TGTGCCAGCAGCCACACGCGTGGGATGGGTAATGAGCAGTTCTTC
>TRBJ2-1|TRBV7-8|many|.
CASSLRGALDQYNEQFF
TGTGCCAGCAGCTTACGAGGGGCCCTCGATCAATACAATGAGCAGTTCTTC
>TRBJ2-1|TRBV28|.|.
CASSFLDRNEQFF
TGTGCCAGCAGCTTCCTTGATCGCAATGAGCAGTTCTTC
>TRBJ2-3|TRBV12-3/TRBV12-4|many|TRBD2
CASSLGGGGLADTDTQYF
TGTGCCAGCAGTTTAGGGGGGGGCGGACTAGCGGATACAGATACGCAGTATTTT
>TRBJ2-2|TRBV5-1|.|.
CASSLSGTQNTGELFF
TGCGCCAGCAGCCTGTCGGGGACGCAGAACACCGGGGAGCTGTTTTTT
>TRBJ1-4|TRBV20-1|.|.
CSAGETVTNEKLFF
TGCAGTGCGGGGGAGACAGTGACTAATGAAAAACTGTTTTTT
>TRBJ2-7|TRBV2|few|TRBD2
CASGGREEGEQYF
TGTGCCAGCGGTGGGCGGGAGGAGGGCGAGCAGTACTTC
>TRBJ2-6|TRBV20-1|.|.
CSARSAAGANVLTF
TGCAGTGCTAGATCAGCGGCTGGGGCCAACGTCCTGACTTTC
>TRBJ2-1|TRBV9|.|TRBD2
CASSVEAGVKYNEQFF
TGTGCCAGCAGCGTAGAAGCGGGAGTGAAATACAATGAGCAGTTCTTC
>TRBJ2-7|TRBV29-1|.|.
CSVGGSGGEQYF
TGCAGCGTTGGTGGGAGCGGCGGTGAGCAGTACTTC
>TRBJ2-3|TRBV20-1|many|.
CSGELVDTQYF
TGCAGTGGAGAATTGGTAGATACGCAGTATTTT
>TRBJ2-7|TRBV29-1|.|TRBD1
CSVGQGNYEQYF
TGCAGCGTTGGACAGGGGAACTACGAGCAGTACTTC
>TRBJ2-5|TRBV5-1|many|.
CASSLAGSSEETQYF
TGCGCCAGCAGCTTGGCCGGGAGCAGCGAAGAGACCCAGTACTTC
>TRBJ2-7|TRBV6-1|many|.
CASSENQVGTLEQYF
TGTGCCAGCAGTGAAAACCAGGTTGGGACCCTCGAGCAGTACTTC
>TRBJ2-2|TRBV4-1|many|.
CASSLPRKGPTGELFF
TGCGCCAGCAGCCTCCCCCGAAAAGGGCCCACCGGGGAGCTGTTTTTT
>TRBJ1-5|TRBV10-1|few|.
CASGWILSSNQPQHF
TGCGCCAGCGGGTGGATCTTGTCTAGCAATCAGCCCCAGCATTTT
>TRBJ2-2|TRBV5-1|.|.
CASRVLPDTGELFF
TGCGCCAGCAGGGTCCTTCCGGACACCGGGGAGCTGTTTTTT
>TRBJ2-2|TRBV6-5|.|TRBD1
CASSNPWTGGTGELFF
TGTGCCAGCAGTAACCCATGGACAGGGGGCACCGGGGAGCTGTTTTTT
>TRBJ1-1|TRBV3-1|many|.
CASSQETQAFF
TGTGCCAGCAGCCAAGAGACACAAGCTTTCTTT